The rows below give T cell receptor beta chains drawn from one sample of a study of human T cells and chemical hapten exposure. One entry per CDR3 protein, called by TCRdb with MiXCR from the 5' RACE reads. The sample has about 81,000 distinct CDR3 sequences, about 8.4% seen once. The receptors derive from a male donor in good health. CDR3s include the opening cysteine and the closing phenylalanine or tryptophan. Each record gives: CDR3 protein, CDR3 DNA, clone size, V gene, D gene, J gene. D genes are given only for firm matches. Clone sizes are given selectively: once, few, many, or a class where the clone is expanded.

CDR3aa: CASSLAQGSNEQYF
CDR3nt: TGTGCCAGCAGCTTAGCGCAAGGGTCCAACGAGCAGTACTTC
abundance: many
v_gene: TRBV7-6
d_gene: NA
j_gene: TRBJ2-7

CDR3aa: CASREGQGNTEAFF
CDR3nt: TGTGCCAGCAGAGAAGGACAGGGGAACACTGAAGCTTTCTTT
abundance: many
v_gene: TRBV6-1
d_gene: TRBD1
j_gene: TRBJ1-1

CDR3aa: CASTKTGQGANYGYTF
CDR3nt: TGTGCCAGTACTAAGACCGGGCAGGGGGCGAACTATGGCTACACCTTC
abundance: few
v_gene: TRBV19
d_gene: TRBD1
j_gene: TRBJ1-2

CDR3aa: CASSLVNGDESEAFF
CDR3nt: TGTGCCAGCAGCTTAGTCAACGGGGATGAATCTGAAGCTTTCTTT
abundance: NA
v_gene: TRBV7-9
d_gene: NA
j_gene: TRBJ1-1

CDR3aa: CASSLRWWAGGKSPLHF
CDR3nt: TGTGCCAGCAGCTTAAGATGGTGGGCAGGGGGAAAGTCACCCCTCCACTTT
abundance: few
v_gene: TRBV7-2
d_gene: TRBD1
j_gene: TRBJ1-6

CDR3aa: CASSRTTGGANLNIQYF
CDR3nt: TGTGCCAGCAGCCGTACTACAGGGGGCGCAAATCTAAACATTCAGTACTTC
abundance: NA
v_gene: TRBV3-1
d_gene: TRBD1
j_gene: TRBJ2-4

CDR3aa: CASSPTGGFGQPQHF
CDR3nt: TGTGCCAGCAGTCCTACAGGGGGTTTTGGTCAGCCCCAGCATTTT
abundance: many
v_gene: TRBV2
d_gene: TRBD1
j_gene: TRBJ1-5

CDR3aa: CASSHPLAGAGNEQFF
CDR3nt: TGTGCCAGCAGTCACCCCCTAGCGGGAGCGGGGAATGAGCAGTTCTTC
abundance: few
v_gene: TRBV6-5
d_gene: TRBD2
j_gene: TRBJ2-1

CDR3aa: CASSSPTSDRDNEQFF
CDR3nt: TGTGCCAGCAGCTCCCCGACTAGCGATCGGGACAATGAGCAGTTCTTC
abundance: many
v_gene: TRBV7-9
d_gene: TRBD2
j_gene: TRBJ2-1

CDR3aa: CASSLGALSTEAFF
CDR3nt: TGTGCCAGCAGCTTGGGGGCGTTGTCCACTGAAGCTTTCTTT
abundance: few
v_gene: TRBV5-6
d_gene: NA
j_gene: TRBJ1-1

CDR3aa: CASSLRGSNYSPLHF
CDR3nt: TGTGCCAGCAGTTTAAGGGGGTCTAATTATTCACCCCTCCACTTT
abundance: many
v_gene: TRBV28
d_gene: NA
j_gene: TRBJ1-6

CDR3aa: CASSPRGLAGNNYEQYF
CDR3nt: TGTGCCAGCAGCCCCCGAGGACTAGCGGGGAACAACTACGAGCAGTACTTC
abundance: NA
v_gene: TRBV9
d_gene: TRBD2
j_gene: TRBJ2-7

CDR3aa: CASSETGEGVYGYTF
CDR3nt: TGTGCCAGCAGTGAAACGGGCGAGGGGGTCTATGGCTACACCTTC
abundance: NA
v_gene: TRBV25-1
d_gene: NA
j_gene: TRBJ1-2

CDR3aa: CASSWAPGNTIYF
CDR3nt: TGTGCCAGCAGCTGGGCCCCCGGAAACACCATATATTTT
abundance: few
v_gene: TRBV7-3
d_gene: NA
j_gene: TRBJ1-3

CDR3aa: CASSSGQANLRTQYF
CDR3nt: TGTGCCAGCAGCTCTGGACAGGCAAACCTTAGGACCCAGTACTTC
abundance: few
v_gene: TRBV7-8
d_gene: TRBD1
j_gene: TRBJ2-5

CDR3aa: CASSPTRYTDTQYF
CDR3nt: TGTGCCAGCTCACCGACAAGGTACACAGATACGCAGTATTTT
abundance: many
v_gene: TRBV18
d_gene: NA
j_gene: TRBJ2-3

CDR3aa: CASGLTGAWAF
CDR3nt: TGTGCTAGTGGTTTGACGGGGGCTTGGGCCTTC
abundance: NA
v_gene: TRBV12-5
d_gene: NA
j_gene: TRBJ1-2

CDR3aa: CSVESPTSESDTQYF
CDR3nt: TGCAGCGTTGAATCCCCGACAAGCGAGTCAGATACGCAGTATTTT
abundance: many
v_gene: TRBV29-1
d_gene: NA
j_gene: TRBJ2-3

CDR3aa: CASSYPGSSYEQYF
CDR3nt: TGTGCCAGCAGTTACCCAGGGTCCTCCTACGAGCAGTACTTC
abundance: few
v_gene: TRBV6-2/TRBV6-3
d_gene: NA
j_gene: TRBJ2-7

CDR3aa: CASSFSGSVTGELFF
CDR3nt: TGTGCCAGCAGCTTTAGCGGGAGTGTCACCGGGGAGCTGTTTTTT
abundance: few
v_gene: TRBV7-2
d_gene: TRBD2
j_gene: TRBJ2-2

CDR3aa: CASSTLTGMNTEAFF
CDR3nt: TGTGCCAGCAGTACCCTGACAGGGATGAACACTGAAGCTTTCTTT
abundance: few
v_gene: TRBV27
d_gene: TRBD1
j_gene: TRBJ1-1

CDR3aa: CASSQVIGNEQFF
CDR3nt: TGTGCCAGCAGCCAAGTCATCGGCAATGAGCAGTTCTTC
abundance: NA
v_gene: TRBV14
d_gene: NA
j_gene: TRBJ2-1

CDR3aa: CASSPRWNMNTEAFF
CDR3nt: TGTGCCAGCAGCCCCAGGTGGAACATGAACACTGAAGCTTTCTTT
abundance: NA
v_gene: TRBV6-5
d_gene: NA
j_gene: TRBJ1-1

CDR3aa: CASSLGSIPETQYF
CDR3nt: TGTGCCAGCAGCTTAGGCTCCATCCCGGAGACCCAGTACTTC
abundance: few
v_gene: TRBV7-2
d_gene: NA
j_gene: TRBJ2-5

CDR3aa: CASRFGTGRDQPQHF
CDR3nt: TGCGCCAGCAGATTTGGGACAGGGAGGGATCAGCCCCAGCATTTT
abundance: many
v_gene: TRBV5-1
d_gene: TRBD1
j_gene: TRBJ1-5

CDR3aa: CASSQDGQGAYNEQFF
CDR3nt: TGCGCCAGCAGCCAAGACGGGCAGGGGGCTTACAATGAGCAGTTCTTC
abundance: many
v_gene: TRBV4-3
d_gene: TRBD1
j_gene: TRBJ2-1

CDR3aa: CASSLGLAGPSPYNEQFF
CDR3nt: TGTGCCAGCAGCTTAGGACTAGCGGGCCCTTCCCCCTACAATGAGCAGTTCTTC
abundance: NA
v_gene: TRBV11-1
d_gene: TRBD2
j_gene: TRBJ2-1

CDR3aa: CSARDPLTSGKADTQYF
CDR3nt: TGCAGTGCTAGAGATCCCCTGACTAGCGGGAAGGCAGATACGCAGTATTTT
abundance: many
v_gene: TRBV20-1
d_gene: TRBD2
j_gene: TRBJ2-3

CDR3aa: CASSLSTGGREQYF
CDR3nt: TGTGCCAGCAGCTTGTCCACAGGGGGGCGCGAGCAGTACTTC
abundance: NA
v_gene: TRBV5-4
d_gene: TRBD1
j_gene: TRBJ2-7

CDR3aa: CASSLGGFERGPFVGEQFF
CDR3nt: TGTGCCAGCAGCTTAGGCGGCTTTGAGCGGGGGCCCTTTGTGGGTGAGCAGTTCTTC
abundance: few
v_gene: TRBV7-9
d_gene: TRBD2
j_gene: TRBJ2-1

CDR3aa: CSATGQTNTGELFF
CDR3nt: TGCAGTGCTACGGGACAGACGAACACCGGGGAGCTGTTTTTT
abundance: many
v_gene: TRBV20-1
d_gene: TRBD1
j_gene: TRBJ2-2

CDR3aa: CASSTRAGVLNTEAFF
CDR3nt: TGTGCCAGCAGCACACGTGCGGGGGTCCTGAACACTGAAGCTTTCTTT
abundance: many
v_gene: TRBV3-1
d_gene: NA
j_gene: TRBJ1-1

CDR3aa: CASSLARGGGTDTQYF
CDR3nt: TGTGCCAGCAGCTTAGCGCGGGGAGGGGGCACAGATACGCAGTATTTT
abundance: many
v_gene: TRBV7-6
d_gene: TRBD2
j_gene: TRBJ2-3

CDR3aa: CASSSGGGGMNTEAFF
CDR3nt: TGTGCCAGCAGCTCCGGCGGGGGGGGGATGAACACTGAAGCTTTCTTT
abundance: few
v_gene: TRBV6-5
d_gene: NA
j_gene: TRBJ1-1

CDR3aa: CASSYLGYGNTIYF
CDR3nt: TGTGCCAGCAGTTACTTGGGCTATGGAAACACCATATATTTT
abundance: many
v_gene: TRBV6-6
d_gene: NA
j_gene: TRBJ1-3

CDR3aa: CASSFHRERAKNTEAFF
CDR3nt: TGTGCCAGCAGTTTCCACCGGGAGAGGGCGAAGAACACTGAAGCTTTCTTT
abundance: few
v_gene: TRBV27
d_gene: NA
j_gene: TRBJ1-1

CDR3aa: CASSDRLNTEAFF
CDR3nt: TGTGCCAGCAGTGACAGGCTGAACACTGAAGCTTTCTTT
abundance: few
v_gene: TRBV2
d_gene: NA
j_gene: TRBJ1-1

CDR3aa: CASSVAQGNTEAFF
CDR3nt: TGTGCCAGCAGCGTAGCGCAGGGGAACACTGAAGCTTTCTTT
abundance: NA
v_gene: TRBV9
d_gene: NA
j_gene: TRBJ1-1

CDR3aa: CSVEVAGISNEQFF
CDR3nt: TGCAGCGTTGAGGTAGCGGGAATTAGCAATGAGCAGTTCTTC
abundance: few
v_gene: TRBV29-1
d_gene: TRBD2
j_gene: TRBJ2-1

CDR3aa: CASSARTGVSLGEQFF
CDR3nt: TGTGCCAGCAGTGCCCGGACAGGGGTCTCCCTCGGTGAGCAGTTCTTC
abundance: NA
v_gene: TRBV6-1
d_gene: TRBD1
j_gene: TRBJ2-1

CDR3aa: CASSRDAGTGGYNEQFF
CDR3nt: TGCGCCAGCAGCCGAGATGCCGGGACAGGGGGCTACAATGAGCAGTTCTTC
abundance: NA
v_gene: TRBV4-3
d_gene: TRBD1
j_gene: TRBJ2-1

CDR3aa: CASSLLAGDTDTQYF
CDR3nt: TGTGCCAGCAGTTTGTTAGCGGGAGACACAGATACGCAGTATTTT
abundance: NA
v_gene: TRBV28
d_gene: TRBD2
j_gene: TRBJ2-3

CDR3aa: CASSRPGTRTVEQYF
CDR3nt: TGTGCCAGCAGCCGCCCCGGGACTAGGACCGTCGAGCAGTACTTC
abundance: many
v_gene: TRBV7-9
d_gene: TRBD2
j_gene: TRBJ2-7

CDR3aa: CASSLKYMNTEAFF
CDR3nt: TGTGCCAGCAGTTTAAAGTACATGAACACTGAAGCTTTCTTT
abundance: NA
v_gene: TRBV27
d_gene: NA
j_gene: TRBJ1-1

CDR3aa: CAISVSPAEQYF
CDR3nt: TGTGCCATCAGTGTATCTCCCGCCGAGCAGTACTTC
abundance: few
v_gene: TRBV10-3
d_gene: NA
j_gene: TRBJ2-7

CDR3aa: CASRQGLLNSPLHF
CDR3nt: TGTGCCAGCAGGCAGGGACTTTTGAATTCACCCCTCCACTTT
abundance: NA
v_gene: TRBV14
d_gene: NA
j_gene: TRBJ1-6

CDR3aa: CASNRQGFIEAFF
CDR3nt: TGTGCCAGCAACAGACAGGGGTTTATTGAAGCTTTCTTT
abundance: many
v_gene: TRBV6-6
d_gene: TRBD1
j_gene: TRBJ1-1

CDR3aa: CASSIRVRQAKNIQYF
CDR3nt: TGTGCCAGTAGTATAAGGGTGCGCCAAGCCAAAAACATTCAGTACTTC
abundance: few
v_gene: TRBV19
d_gene: NA
j_gene: TRBJ2-4

CDR3aa: CASSSIPGTQPHQPQHF
CDR3nt: TGTGCCAGCAGCTCCATACCCGGGACTCAACCCCATCAGCCCCAGCATTTT
abundance: NA
v_gene: TRBV5-4
d_gene: NA
j_gene: TRBJ1-5

CDR3aa: CASSLTGGSYEQYF
CDR3nt: TGTGCCAGCAGTTTGACAGGGGGCTCCTACGAGCAGTACTTC
abundance: few
v_gene: TRBV27
d_gene: TRBD1
j_gene: TRBJ2-7

CDR3aa: CASRPAQGSSSYEQYF
CDR3nt: TGTGCCAGCAGACCAGCCCAGGGCAGTAGCTCCTACGAGCAGTACTTC
abundance: few
v_gene: TRBV7-8
d_gene: NA
j_gene: TRBJ2-7

CDR3aa: CASSQGGVTGNTEAFF
CDR3nt: TGTGCCAGCAGCCAAGGTGGGGTTACCGGGAACACTGAAGCTTTCTTT
abundance: few
v_gene: TRBV3-1
d_gene: NA
j_gene: TRBJ1-1

CDR3aa: CASTPIARTTEAFF
CDR3nt: TGTGCCAGCACCCCCATAGCCAGGACTACTGAAGCTTTCTTT
abundance: NA
v_gene: TRBV7-9
d_gene: NA
j_gene: TRBJ1-1

CDR3aa: CASSYSAGGYEQYF
CDR3nt: TGTGCCAGCAGTTACTCAGCAGGGGGCTACGAGCAGTACTTC
abundance: NA
v_gene: TRBV6-5
d_gene: TRBD1
j_gene: TRBJ2-7

CDR3aa: CASSLNSLGTQETQYF
CDR3nt: TGTGCCAGCAGCTTAAATTCCCTTGGAACCCAAGAGACCCAGTACTTC
abundance: many
v_gene: TRBV7-8
d_gene: NA
j_gene: TRBJ2-5

CDR3aa: CASSQGGQAEKLFF
CDR3nt: TGTGCCAGCAGCCAAGGCGGACAGGCGGAAAAACTGTTTTTT
abundance: many
v_gene: TRBV3-1
d_gene: TRBD1
j_gene: TRBJ1-4

CDR3aa: CASRRSGSHPYNEQFF
CDR3nt: TGTGCCAGCAGACGAAGCGGGAGTCACCCCTACAATGAGCAGTTCTTC
abundance: few
v_gene: TRBV6-2/TRBV6-3
d_gene: TRBD2
j_gene: TRBJ2-1

CDR3aa: CASSQDEGQGTDTQYF
CDR3nt: TGTGCCAGCAGCCAAGATGAGGGACAGGGAACAGATACGCAGTATTTT
abundance: NA
v_gene: TRBV14
d_gene: TRBD1
j_gene: TRBJ2-3

CDR3aa: CASSSLRRSDTQYF
CDR3nt: TGTGCCAGCAGCTCCCTCAGGCGGTCAGATACGCAGTATTTT
abundance: few
v_gene: TRBV7-2
d_gene: NA
j_gene: TRBJ2-3

CDR3aa: CASRGPENTEAFF
CDR3nt: TGTGCCAGCAGGGGGCCTGAGAACACTGAAGCTTTCTTT
abundance: few
v_gene: TRBV7-9
d_gene: NA
j_gene: TRBJ1-1